This TCR beta chain was documented in a study of T cell clonotyping in hematopoietic cell transplantation. Whole-study findings and limits: CD4 and CD8 repertoire contributions could not be separated without sorting. Higher Inverse Simpson Index values in graft donor and pretransplant recipient predicted broader posttransplant TCR diversity.

Produced via immunoSEQ multiplex PCR; TCRdb's table is partial and in-frame only. The table records more than 9,500 clones, about 88% of them present only once. Concerning this clone: Its target is not known.

This clonotype originated in a human donor who either received an allogeneic hematopoietic cell transplant for a myeloid malignancy or was a related donor (not recorded which). Some clones in this sample may be carry-over from other donors' samples. Sample: peripheral blood mononuclear cells.

CDR3 in amino acids: CASSLIGQGGHSPLHF. In DNA, the CDR3 is TGTGCCAGCAGCTTAATTGGACAGGGGGGGCATTCACCCCTCCACTTT. The chain joins TRBV11-2 to TRBJ1-6, with 10 bases that match TRBD1. The CDR3 is 16 residues long. Germline V gives CDR1 SGHAT, CDR2 FQNNGV. V trimming: 2 bases; J trimming: 8 bases; junction bases outside the gene matches: 6.